Listed here are 26 T cell receptor beta chains from one sample, sequenced in a study of cytomegalovirus exposure and HLA in healthy donors. Amplification used 60 Vbeta primers and 13 Jbeta primers. The assay was immunoSEQ multiplex PCR, and TCRdb's table has in-frame clones only and misses some. The sample has 80,000 to 90,000 clones; roughly 84% are singletons. Sequencing input: PBMCs. These receptors were taken from a man aged 25 to 40 in good health and CMV-seronegative.

CDR3 in amino acids: CASSLETGATGELFF. As DNA, the CDR3 is TGTGCCAGCAGCTTGGAGACAGGGGCGACCGGGGAGCTGTTTTTT. The chain carries TRBV5-4 and TRBJ2-2, with 8 bases fitting TRBD1. From germline, CDR1 is SGHNT and CDR2 YYREEE (reference sequence). The V gene end was trimmed by 0 bases and the J gene end by 5 bases; junction bases not matched to a gene: 3. The CDR3 is 15 residues long.

The chain joins TRBV29-1 to TRBJ1-5; perhaps TRBD1 as D (6 bases). Trimming took 5 bases from V and 4 from J, leaving 12 bases between them. This CDR3 is 13 amino acids long. Per germline, CDR1 SQVTM and CDR2 ANQGSEA. The CDR3 region has the DNA TGCAGCGTTCGCGACAGGAAGAATCAGCCCCAGCATTTT. This sequence encodes CSVRDRKNQPQHF.

The genes are TRBV13 and TRBJ2-5; no firm D call. The J call may be faulty, since TRBJ2-7 better matches the DNA end. CDR1 PRHDT and CDR2 FYEKMQ come from the germline V gene (reference sequence). The CDR3 totals 11 residues. CDR3 amino acids: CASSLYSEQYF. The CDR3, as DNA: TGTGCCAGCAGCTTGTATTCCGAGCAGTACTTC.

Turning to this clone: A read error may account for a junction end that differs from germline. The chain is built from TRBV5-1 and TRBJ2-3; D may be TRBD2 (6 bases). Germline loops: CDR1 SGHRS, CDR2 YFSETQ. The CDR3 is made up of 14 amino acids. The CDR3 DNA follows: TGCGCCAGCACCTTGGGGGACTTCGGGGATACGCAGTATTTT. Protein product: CASTLGDFGDTQYF.

The chain combines TRBV7-9 with TRBJ2-6, with 7 positions matching TRBD2. In germline, CDR1 is SEHNR, CDR2 FQNEAQ (reference sequence). The CDR3 runs to 19 residues. Trimming removed 5 bases from V and 0 bases from J; junction bases left unmatched: 13. CDR3 sequence reads: CASSPGSRGEHSGANVLTF. In DNA, the CDR3 is TGTGCCAGCAGCCCCGGTTCTCGGGGGGAGCACTCTGGGGCCAACGTCCTGACTTTC. Using reference TRBV7-9 and TRBJ2-6 for the parts outside the CDR3, the full variable domain is DTGVSQNPRHKITKRGQNVTFRCDPISEHNRLYWYRQTLGQGPEFLTYFQNEAQLEKSRLLSDRFSAERPKGSFSTLEIQRTEQGDSAMYLCASSPGSRGEHSGANVLTFGAGSRLTVL.

This CDR3 reads CASNLRGQAPGYTF. The CDR3, as DNA: TGTGCCAGCAATCTGAGGGGACAGGCCCCTGGCTACACCTTC. The V call is TRBV6-1, the J call TRBJ1-2; 8 nucleotides align to TRBD1. The germline V gene has CDR1 MNHNS and CDR2 SASEGT. CDR3 length: 14 amino acids. The V gene end was trimmed by 7 bases and the J gene end by 7 bases; junction bases not matched to a gene: 11.

The chain recombines TRBV4-1 with TRBJ1-4; maybe TRBD1 (6 bases). The CDR3 has 17 residues. Germline CDR1 is MGHRA and CDR2 is YSYEKL. The ends were cut back, 1 base at V and 8 bases at J, with 20 bases in the middle. This CDR3 is CASSQVPGQPRSEKLFF. In DNA form, the CDR3 reads TGCGCCAGCAGCCAAGTCCCCGGACAGCCTAGATCCGAAAAACTGTTTTTT.

Details on this clone: The sample carries other DNA sequences with the same CDR3. This chain uses TRBV15 with TRBJ2-7; possible D gene TRBD2, 6 bases. The CDR3 runs 16 residues. In germline, CDR1 is LNHNV, CDR2 YYDKDF (reference sequence). V was clipped by 0 bases and J by 1 base, with 13 bases between them. CDR3 protein: CATSRDWGVRSYEQYF. CDR3 DNA sequence: TGTGCCACCAGCAGAGATTGGGGGGTCCGATCCTACGAGCAGTACTTC.

The chain combines TRBV6-1 with TRBJ1-1; D remains ambiguous. Germline values: CDR1 MNHNS, CDR2 SASEGT. The CDR3 has 15 residues. Trimming removed 1 base at V and 2 bases at J, with 11 bases between. The DNA for the CDR3 is TGTGCCAGCAGTGAAGTTCGATCAGTTAACACTGAAGCTTTCTTT. Its translation is CASSEVRSVNTEAFF.

The chain links TRBV19 to TRBJ1-1, with D hard to call. This CDR3 spans 15 amino acids. Trimming removed 4 bases from V and 1 base from J, with 13 bases in between. Germline values: CDR1 LNHDA, CDR2 SQIVND (reference sequence). The CDR3: CASSTKQRTNTEAFF. For the CDR3, the DNA is TGTGCCAGTAGTACAAAACAGAGAACGAACACTGAAGCTTTCTTT.

A few counts support this clone. This sequence joins TRBV5-1 and TRBJ1-1; 9 nucleotides match TRBD1. Germline loops: CDR1 SGHRS, CDR2 YFSETQ. V shed 4 bases, J shed 5 bases, and the junction held 12 bases outside the gene matches. The CDR3 covers 16 residues. The CDR3 DNA reads TGCGCCAGCAGCCCGGGGGACAGGGTCTTGTCAACTGAAGCTTTCTTT. Translation: CASSPGDRVLSTEAFF.

The rearrangement uses TRBV9 and TRBJ2-7; 8 bases are shared with TRBD1. The CDR3 spans 15 residues. The trim removed 3 bases at V and 4 bases at J, leaving 9 bases unmatched. Germline V gene lookup returns CDR1 SGDLS and CDR2 YYNGEE. The CDR3 coding sequence is TGTGCCAGCAGCGACTCCGGGACAGGTCAATACGAGCAGTACTTC. It is translated as CASSDSGTGQYEQYF. Complete variable domain (other parts from reference TRBV9 and TRBJ2-7): DSGVTQTPKHLITATGQRVTLRCSPRSGDLSVYWYQQSLDQGLQFLIQYYNGEERAKGNILERFSAQQFPDLHSELNLSSLELGDSALYFCASSDSGTGQYEQYFGPGTRLTVT.

This sequence joins TRBV5-1 and TRBJ2-1, with 9 bases aligning to TRBD2. The germline gives CDR1 SGHRS, CDR2 YFSETQ. CDR3 length equals 17 residues. V trimming: 5 bases; J trimming: 6 bases; junction bases outside the gene matches: 15. This CDR3 reads CASRLSGGPRMVNEQFF. Written as DNA, the CDR3 is TGCGCCAGCAGACTTAGCGGGGGCCCTCGCATGGTCAATGAGCAGTTCTTC.

This clone came up a few times. The rearrangement links TRBV19 to TRBJ1-5, with 7 bases that match TRBD1. V trimming: 5 bases; J trimming: 0 bases; junction bases outside the gene matches: 4. Germline CDR1 and CDR2: LNHDA and SQIVND (reference sequence). The CDR3 is 15 residues long. Written as DNA, the CDR3 is TGTGCCAGTAGTGCCACAGGGGTTAGCAATCAGCCCCAGCATTTT. Its protein product is CASSATGVSNQPQHF.

J is TRBJ2-4 and V is TRBV30; 8 bases fit TRBD2. V shed 8 bases and J 7 bases; nucleotides not matched to a gene: 10. The CDR3 runs 13 residues. Germline V gives CDR1 GTSNPN, CDR2 SVGIG (reference sequence). This CDR3 reads CAGTAGVVNIQYF. For the CDR3, the DNA is TGTGCCGGAACAGCGGGGGTGGTTAACATTCAGTACTTC.

V gene TRBV9 combines with J gene TRBJ2-5, with 14 bases that match TRBD2. With 4 bases clipped from V and 5 bases from J, the junction kept 10 bases outside the gene matches. This CDR3 has 17 residues. Germline CDR1 is SGDLS and CDR2 is YYNGEE. The CDR3 DNA is TGTGCCAGCAGCACCACGCGACTAGCGGGGGGGATGGAGACCCAGTACTTC. Translated, it gives CASSTTRLAGGMETQYF.

The V and J genes are TRBV11-2 and TRBJ1-5; D may be TRBD1 (5 bases). Between the trimmed V and J ends, which lost 4 bases and 6 bases, there was a span of 19 bases. This CDR3 spans 16 amino acids. Germline CDR1 reads SGHAT; CDR2 reads FQNNGV. CDR3 coding DNA: TGTGCCAGCAGCTCGACCACACGCAGGGCTGGTCAGCCCCAGCATTTT. This codes for CASSSTTRRAGQPQHF. The complete variable domain, with remaining parts taken from reference TRBV11-2 and TRBJ1-5, reads EAGVAQSPRYKIIEKRQSVAFWCNPISGHATLYWYQQILGQGPKLLIQFQNNGVVDDSQLPKDRFSAERLKGVDSTLKIQPAKLEDSAVYLCASSSTTRRAGQPQHFGDGTRLSIL.

This clone was seen just once. CDR3 bases: TGTGCCAGCAGTTTCTTGTCAGGGGGGAGCACAGATACGCAGTATTTT. Its protein product is CASSFLSGGSTDTQYF. The rearrangement uses TRBV27 and TRBJ2-3, with D possibly being TRBD1 (7 bases). From germline, CDR1 is MNHEY and CDR2 SMNVEV (reference sequence). Trimming cost V 3 bases and J 0 bases, with 13 bases left between them. This CDR3 region has 16 residues.

V gene TRBV6-5 combines with J gene TRBJ1-1; TRBD1 agrees at 7 bases. Trimming removed 9 bases from V and 0 bases from J; junction bases left unmatched: 7. CDR3 size: 14 residues. Germline assignment: CDR1 MNHEY and CDR2 SVGAGI. In nucleotides, the CDR3 is TGTGCCAGTATACCGGGACAGATGAACACTGAAGCTTTCTTT. It encodes CASIPGQMNTEAFF.

This rearrangement joins TRBV19 to TRBJ1-4; 7 nucleotides agree with TRBD1. The CDR3 runs 16 residues. The germline V gene has CDR1 LNHDA and CDR2 SQIVND (reference sequence). The J segment lost 5 bases and the V segment lost 2 bases, leaving 8 bases of the junction unmatched. CDR3 DNA: TGTGCCAGTAGTATACCCCGGGACAGATCCAATGAAAAACTGTTTTTT. Protein product: CASSIPRDRSNEKLFF. Supplemented by reference TRBV19 and TRBJ1-4, the full variable domain reads DGGITQSPKYLFRKEGQNVTLSCEQNLNHDAMYWYRQDPGQGLRLIYYSQIVNDFQKGDIAEGYSVSREKKESFPLTVTSAQKNPTAFYLCASSIPRDRSNEKLFFGSGTQLSVL.

This chain uses TRBV5-1 with TRBJ2-1; 7 nucleotides align to TRBD1. The junction had 5 bases not matched to a gene; V was cut back by 0 bases and J by 5 bases. The CDR3 covers 15 residues. Germline-derived CDR1 and CDR2 are SGHRS and YFSETQ. The chain's CDR3 is CASSLGQGTNNEQFF. CDR3 DNA sequence: TGCGCCAGCAGCTTGGGACAGGGAACTAACAATGAGCAGTTCTTC.

The chain recombines TRBV5-1 with TRBJ2-3; the D gene is possibly TRBD1 (5 bases). The CDR3 sequence is 12 residues long. Trimming removed 3 bases at V and 5 bases at J, with 7 bases between. Germline CDR1 is SGHRS and CDR2 is YFSETQ. The CDR3 loop is CASSSQGDTQYF. DNA for the CDR3: TGCGCCAGCAGCTCCCAGGGAGATACGCAGTATTTT. Full variable domain (remainder filled in from reference TRBV5-1 and TRBJ2-3): KAGVTQTPRYLIKTRGQQVTLSCSPISGHRSVSWYQQTPGQGLQFLFEYFSETQRNKGNFPGRFSGRQFSNSRSEMNVSTLELGDSALYLCASSSQGDTQYFGPGTRLTVL.

This rearrangement joins TRBV7-2 to TRBJ1-3; D gene unclear. CDR3 length: 13 amino acids. Germline-derived CDR1 and CDR2 are SGHTA and FQGNSA. V dropped 5 bases and J dropped 3 bases, with 8 bases sitting between them. The CDR3 reads CASSAVHGNTIYF. CDR3 nucleotides: TGTGCCAGCAGCGCCGTACATGGAAACACCATATATTTT.

This clone was seen a handful of times. V is TRBV6-5 and J is TRBJ2-2; TRBD1 matches 7 bases. The V gene end was trimmed by 6 bases and the J gene end by 1 base; junction bases not matched to a gene: 2. This CDR3 contains 14 residues. Looked up from germline, CDR1 is MNHEY and CDR2 is SVGAGI. The DNA of the CDR3 is TGTGCCAGCAGGAGGGACAGGAACACCGGGGAGCTGTTTTTT. Its protein is CASRRDRNTGELFF.

This chain links TRBV5-4 with TRBJ2-7; D may be TRBD2 (7 bases). Germline CDR1 SGHNT, CDR2 YYREEE (reference sequence). CDR3 size: 15 residues. Trimming pared 4 bases from V and 0 bases from J, leaving 14 bases between. The CDR3 sequence: CASSAGASSSYEQYF. The CDR3 bases are TGTGCCAGCAGCGCGGGGGCGAGTAGCTCCTACGAGCAGTACTTC.

This clone was observed a handful of times. The CDR3, as DNA: TGTGCCAGCAGGAGCTCTGGGGCCAACGTCCTGACTTTC. This gives the protein CASRSSGANVLTF. This chain joins TRBV6-5 and TRBJ2-6, with D hard to call. The CDR3 loop spans 13 amino acids. Germline lookup yields CDR1 MNHEY and CDR2 SVGAGI. The germline V and J ends were trimmed by 6 bases and 0 bases, with 3 bases remaining between them.